These 10 T cell receptor beta chains share one sample of origin, sequenced in a study of glioma-infiltrating T cells. Using RNA template, CDR3s of TCR alpha and beta were amplified with iRepertoire arm-PCR. TCRdb ran MiXCR on the multiplex PCR reads and lists one entry per CDR3 protein. Of 160,000 or so distinct CDR3 sequences listed, around 45% are singletons. Material for sequencing was glioma tissue, nonneoplastic brain tissue, or PBMCs (not recorded which). The receptors derive from a human donor with low-grade glioma or glioblastoma, undergoing nonglioma brain surgery, or in good health (not recorded which).

Turning to this clonotype: This could be a read error, since a much larger clone is one nucleotide away. The rearrangement uses TRBV20-1 and TRBJ2-1, with 7 nucleotides matching TRBD2. With V trimmed by 5 bases and J by 9 bases, 10 bases remained unmatched. The CDR3 is 13 amino acids. Germline V gene sequence: CDR1 DFQATT, CDR2 SNEGSKA (reference sequence). CDR3 sequence: CSALTSWTGEQFF. In DNA, the CDR3 is TGCAGTGCTCTGACTAGCTGGACGGGTGAGCAGTTCTTC.

The J gene is TRBJ2-7, the V gene TRBV28; possible D gene TRBD2, 5 bases. The CDR3 is made up of 13 amino acids. Germline loops: CDR1 MDHEN, CDR2 SYDVKM. V lost 9 bases to trimming and J lost 5 bases, with 17 bases between them. For the CDR3, the DNA is TGTGCCAGTCGTCCGGGATGGTACCACGAGCAGTACTTC. Amino acid sequence: CASRPGWYHEQYF.

Points on this clonotype: This may arise from a read error, as a much more abundant clone is one base away. In nucleotides, the CDR3 is TGTGCCAGCAGCCGATGGACAGGGGCAATGTTTTTT. Translation gives CASSRWTGAMFF. The chain carries TRBV7-2 and TRBJ1-4, with 9 bases identical to TRBD1. The CDR3 totals 12 residues. CDR1 and CDR2 from the germline V gene are SGHTA and FQGNSA. J was trimmed by 15 bases and V by 5 bases; bases with no gene match: 7. Using reference TRBV7-2 and TRBJ1-4 for the parts outside the CDR3, the full variable domain is GAGVSQSPSNKVTEKGKDVELRCDPISGHTALYWYRQSLGQGLEFLIYFQGNSAPDKSGLPSDRFSAERTGGSVSTLTIQRTQQEDSAVYLCASSRWTGAMFFGSGTQLSVL.

This clonotype was counted only a few times. V gene TRBV7-2 combines with J gene TRBJ2-5; a weak D match, TRBD1 (5 bases). There are 14 residues in the CDR3. V gave up 9 bases and J gave up 2 bases, with 16 bases separating them. Looked up from germline, CDR1 is SGHTA and CDR2 is FQGNSA. CDR3 amino acids: CASRARAAQETQYF. CDR3 coding DNA: TGTGCCAGTAGGGCCAGGGCAGCACAAGAGACCCAGTACTTC.

This chain links TRBV29-1 with TRBJ2-7, with D possibly called TRBD1 or TRBD2 (6 bases each). V lost 1 base and J 2 bases, leaving 15 bases between the germline ends. Germline V gene sequence: CDR1 SQVTM, CDR2 ANQGSEA. This CDR3 is 15 amino acids long. The CDR3 is CSVEGLAEGAYEQYF. As DNA, the CDR3 is TGCAGCGTTGAAGGGCTGGCGGAGGGGGCCTACGAGCAGTACTTC.

The chain employs TRBV19 and TRBJ2-1, with D perhaps TRBD1 (6 bases). Between the trimmed V and J ends, which lost 3 bases and 8 bases, there was a span of 23 bases. The CDR3 length is 17 residues. Germline lookup yields CDR1 LNHDA and CDR2 SQIVND (reference sequence). The CDR3 spells CASSMEFHRVKGDEQFF. CDR3 coding DNA: TGTGCCAGTAGTATGGAATTCCACAGGGTCAAGGGTGATGAGCAGTTCTTC.

This clonotype was picked up many times. This sequence joins TRBV20-1 and TRBJ2-1, with D tentatively TRBD2 (6 bases). Germline V gene data show CDR1 as DFQATT and CDR2 as SNEGSKA (reference sequence). The CDR3 extends over 15 amino acids. Trimming took 0 bases from V and 4 from J, leaving 13 bases between them. The CDR3 DNA reads as TGCAGTGCTAGAGATGGTAATAGCGGATACAATGAGCAGTTCTTC. Translation gives CSARDGNSGYNEQFF.

The chain is built from TRBV6-2 or TRBV6-3 and TRBJ2-7, with 7 positions matching TRBD1. V shed 8 bases and J 1 base; nucleotides not matched to a gene: 8. This CDR3 has 14 amino acids. Germline V gives CDR1 MNHEY, CDR2 SVGEGT. The CDR3 loop reads CASRWTGPSYEQYF. CDR3 bases: TGTGCCAGCCGCTGGACAGGTCCTTCCTACGAGCAGTACTTC.

This clonotype was recorded a few times. This may stem from a read error, because a much larger clone lies one nucleotide away. The conserved final phenylalanine or tryptophan is absent from the CDR3, which likely points to a read error. The chain employs TRBV6-1 and TRBJ2-7; D may be TRBD2 (6 bases). V was cut by 1 base and J by 0 bases, with 10 bases left in between. CDR1 and CDR2 (germline): MNHNS, SASEGT. The CDR3 runs 15 residues. Here the CDR3 reads CASSEVATSSYEQYL. CDR3 coding DNA: TGTGCCAGCAGTGAAGTAGCGACTAGCTCCTACGAGCAGTACCTC.

Of note for this clonotype: A much larger clone differs by one base, so this may be a read error. The CDR3 here is CASSFDSGSSYDEQFF. In nucleotides, the CDR3 is TGTGCCAGCAGTTTTGATAGCGGGAGCTCCTACGATGAGCAGTTCTTC. The rearrangement links TRBV6-1 to TRBJ2-1; 9 bases are a match to TRBD2. This CDR3 contains 16 residues. In germline, CDR1 is MNHNS, CDR2 SASEGT.